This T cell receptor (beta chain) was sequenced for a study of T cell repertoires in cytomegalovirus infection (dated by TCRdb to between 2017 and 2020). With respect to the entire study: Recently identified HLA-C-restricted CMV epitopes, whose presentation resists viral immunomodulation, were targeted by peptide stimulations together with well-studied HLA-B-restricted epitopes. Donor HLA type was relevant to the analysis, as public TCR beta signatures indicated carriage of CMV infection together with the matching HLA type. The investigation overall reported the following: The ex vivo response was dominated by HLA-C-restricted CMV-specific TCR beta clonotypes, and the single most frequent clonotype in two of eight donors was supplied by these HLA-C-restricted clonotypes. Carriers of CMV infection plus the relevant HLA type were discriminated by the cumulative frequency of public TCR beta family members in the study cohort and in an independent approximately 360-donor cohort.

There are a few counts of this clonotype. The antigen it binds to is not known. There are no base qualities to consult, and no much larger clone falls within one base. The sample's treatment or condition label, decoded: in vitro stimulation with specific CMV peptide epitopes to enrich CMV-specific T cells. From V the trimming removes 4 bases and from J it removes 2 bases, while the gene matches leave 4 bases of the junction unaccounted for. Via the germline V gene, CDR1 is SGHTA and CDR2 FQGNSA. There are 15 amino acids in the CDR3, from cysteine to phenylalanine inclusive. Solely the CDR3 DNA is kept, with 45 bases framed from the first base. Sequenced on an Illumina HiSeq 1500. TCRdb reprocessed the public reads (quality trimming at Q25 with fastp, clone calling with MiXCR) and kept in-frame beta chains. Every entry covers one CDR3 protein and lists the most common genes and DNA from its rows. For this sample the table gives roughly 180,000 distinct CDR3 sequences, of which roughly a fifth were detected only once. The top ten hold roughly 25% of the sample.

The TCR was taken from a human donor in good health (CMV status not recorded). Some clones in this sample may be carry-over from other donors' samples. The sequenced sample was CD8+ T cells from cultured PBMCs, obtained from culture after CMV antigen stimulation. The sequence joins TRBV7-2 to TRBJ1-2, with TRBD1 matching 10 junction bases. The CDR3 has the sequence CASSSSDRGNYGYTF. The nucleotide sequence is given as TGTGCCAGCAGCTCGTCGGACAGGGGGAACTATGGCTACACCTTC. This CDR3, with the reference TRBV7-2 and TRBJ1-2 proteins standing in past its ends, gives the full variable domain GAGVSQSPSNKVTEKGKDVELRCDPISGHTALYWYRQSLGQGLEFLIYFQGNSAPDKSGLPSDRFSAERTGGSVSTLTIQRTQQEDSAVYLCASSSSDRGNYGYTFGSGTRLTVV.